The entry below describes one T cell receptor beta chain. What this receptor recognizes is not known. Base qualities are not provided; no much larger clone lies one nucleotide away. The data were taken from a study of blood T cell repertoires in COVID-19 (dated by TCRdb to 2018 to 2021). A note on the overall study: The collaborator samples originated in the United States, Italy and Spain and spanned the acute and convalescent phases of COVID-19. The material from the prospective study consisted of cDNA or gDNA derived from T cells, B-cell-depleted T cells, or PBMCs. Subjects who had been exposed to COVID-19, were actively infected with it, or had recovered from it provided the deeply sampled blood TCRbeta repertoires that made up the dataset. A freely available public database, intended as a resource for researchers studying the immune response to SARS-CoV-2, is where the repertoires were released. The samples were drawn from two sources: the first 160 participants of the ongoing ImmuneRACE study, and 1,200 or so subjects contributed by 6 global collaborators. Nearly every sample came with metadata listing a de-identified subject ID, COVID-19 status, age in years and sex. Where HLA class I and class II types were available, the types were taken from metadata supplied by the sample provider, not from assay-based typing. Paper-wide results and their limitations: How much clinical and demographic metadata was included differed by source and by participant, and the metadata was provided uncurated.

TCRbeta CDR3 regions were amplified from genomic DNA using the immunoSEQ Assay, a bias-controlled multiplex PCR. The authors' analysis ran thus. The number of nucleated cells in each sample was estimated from the amplification of reference gene primers within the assay. Sequence reads were collapsed and filtered to measure the absolute abundance of every unique TCRbeta CDR3 rearrangement. Productive Simpson clonality was computed per sample as the square root of Simpson's diversity index over productive rearrangements. TCRdb re-hosts the immuneACCESS table, in-frame sequences only. Its copies lack some clones; in the studies checked, an unresolved V gene accounts for under half of them, and the cause for the rest is not known. D and trimming were read from the DNA, whereas the V and J calls and clone size are those reported in that table. This sample is represented by a few hundred thousand clones; 85% of them were singletons. The leading ten clones occupy 3.5% to 4% of the sample.

CDR1 and CDR2, per the germline V gene, are SGHRS and YFSETQ. V lost 4 bases and J lost 0 bases, and the count of bases not matched to a germline gene is 3. CDR3 length: 17 amino acids, cysteine to phenylalanine. Left in the record is the CDR3 DNA by itself, 51 bases read in frame from the first base. The collaborating institutions used their own protocols to collect whole blood in K2EDTA tubes. For TCRbeta analysis, collaborators shipped samples in one of three forms: frozen whole blood, isolated PBMCs, or DNA extracted from either of those sample types. The sequence derives from a woman under 30 with acute or convalescent COVID-19. The chain is made from TRBV5-1 and TRBJ2-6, and 11 junctional nucleotides match TRBD1. The sample consisted of peripheral blood. The nucleotide sequence is given as TGCGCCAGCAGCACAGGACAGGGGGCCTCTGGGGCCAACGTCCTGACTTTC. Translation gives CASSTGQGASGANVLTF. Joined to the reference TRBV5-1 and TRBJ2-6 proteins, this CDR3 gives the full variable domain: KAGVTQTPRYLIKTRGQQVTLSCSPISGHRSVSWYQQTPGQGLQFLFEYFSETQRNKGNFPGRFSGRQFSNSRSEMNVSTLELGDSALYLCASSTGQGASGANVLTFGAGSRLTVL.